The rows below give T cell receptor beta chains drawn from one sample of a study of blood T cell repertoires in COVID-19. Produced via immunoSEQ multiplex PCR; TCRdb's table is partial and in-frame only. The table records 20,000 to 30,000 clones, about 91% of them present only once. Material for sequencing was peripheral blood. The receptors derive from a human donor in a cohort sampled during active COVID-19. Each CDR3 is given with its conserved first and last residue. The D gene is left open where the match is weak. A row's size may be missing; if present it is once, few, many or a size class.

CDR3aa: CASSLAYTGELFF; CDR3nt: TGTGCCAGCAGCTTAGCCTACACCGGGGAGCTGTTTTTT; j_gene: TRBJ2-2; d_gene: .; v_gene: TRBV7-9; abundance: .
CDR3aa: CASSPGGGTEAFF; CDR3nt: TGTGCCAGCAGCCCCGGGGGTGGCACTGAAGCTTTCTTT; j_gene: TRBJ1-1; d_gene: .; v_gene: TRBV13; abundance: .
CDR3aa: CASKGLAGGVQETQYF; CDR3nt: TGTGCCAGCAAGGGACTAGCGGGAGGGGTTCAAGAGACCCAGTACTTC; j_gene: TRBJ2-5; d_gene: TRBD2; v_gene: TRBV2; abundance: .
CDR3aa: CASSTDRGRDGYTF; CDR3nt: TGTGCCAGCAGCACAGACAGGGGGCGCGATGGCTACACCTTC; j_gene: TRBJ1-2; d_gene: TRBD1; v_gene: TRBV7-9; abundance: .
CDR3aa: CASSPRGGSAGGHTEAFF; CDR3nt: TGTGCCAGCTCACCAAGAGGGGGGAGTGCAGGGGGCCACACTGAAGCTTTCTTT; j_gene: TRBJ1-1; d_gene: TRBD1; v_gene: TRBV18; abundance: .
CDR3aa: CASSDRTDSYYEQYF; CDR3nt: TGTGCCAGCAGCGATAGGACGGACAGTTACTACGAGCAGTACTTC; j_gene: TRBJ2-7; d_gene: .; v_gene: TRBV7-6; abundance: .
CDR3aa: CASSYGDSQVTYGYTF; CDR3nt: TGTGCCAGCAGTTACGGCGACAGCCAAGTAACCTATGGCTACACCTTC; j_gene: TRBJ1-2; d_gene: .; v_gene: TRBV6-5; abundance: .
CDR3aa: CASTLDRGYNEKLFF; CDR3nt: TGTGCCAGCACCTTAGACAGGGGTTATAATGAAAAACTGTTTTTT; j_gene: TRBJ1-4; d_gene: TRBD1; v_gene: TRBV2; abundance: .
CDR3aa: CASTLTGGYGYTF; CDR3nt: TGTGCCAGCACCCTCACAGGGGGCTATGGCTACACCTTC; j_gene: TRBJ1-2; d_gene: TRBD1; v_gene: TRBV12-3/TRBV12-4; abundance: .
CDR3aa: CASSILSGGLTGANVLTF; CDR3nt: TGTGCCAGTAGTATCCTCAGCGGGGGGTTGACTGGGGCCAACGTCCTGACTTTC; j_gene: TRBJ2-6; d_gene: TRBD2; v_gene: TRBV19; abundance: medium-sized
CDR3aa: CASSLGELRGYTF; CDR3nt: TGTGCCAGCAGCTTGGGAGAACTGCGTGGCTACACCTTC; j_gene: TRBJ1-2; d_gene: .; v_gene: TRBV7-9; abundance: .
CDR3aa: CASSQEASDTEAFF; CDR3nt: TGTGCCAGCAGCCAAGAGGCCAGCGACACTGAAGCTTTCTTT; j_gene: TRBJ1-1; d_gene: .; v_gene: TRBV4-2; abundance: .
CDR3aa: CASSKFPEGVRMKNGYTF; CDR3nt: TGTGCCAGCAGCAAATTTCCAGAAGGGGTCAGGATGAAGAATGGCTACACCTTC; j_gene: TRBJ1-2; d_gene: .; v_gene: TRBV21-1; abundance: .
CDR3aa: CASSLEGGSGAFF; CDR3nt: TGTGCCAGCAGCTTGGAAGGGGGCTCGGGAGCTTTCTTT; j_gene: TRBJ1-1; d_gene: TRBD1; v_gene: TRBV5-4; abundance: .
CDR3aa: CASSEWGEANYGYTF; CDR3nt: TGCGCCAGCAGTGAGTGGGGGGAAGCTAACTATGGCTACACCTTC; j_gene: TRBJ1-2; d_gene: .; v_gene: TRBV10-2; abundance: .
CDR3aa: CASSFLDTHTEAFF; CDR3nt: TGTGCCAGCAGCTTTCTGGACACCCACACTGAAGCTTTCTTT; j_gene: TRBJ1-1; d_gene: .; v_gene: TRBV5-5; abundance: .
CDR3aa: CASSEALAGGRGELFF; CDR3nt: TGTGCCAGCAGTGAAGCGTTGGCAGGGGGCCGCGGGGAGCTGTTTTTT; j_gene: TRBJ2-2; d_gene: TRBD1; v_gene: TRBV2; abundance: .
CDR3aa: CASSESGGVATRSGANVLTF; CDR3nt: TGTGCCAGCAGTGAATCGGGGGGGGTAGCGACACGGTCTGGGGCCAACGTCCTGACTTTC; j_gene: TRBJ2-6; d_gene: TRBD2; v_gene: TRBV6-1; abundance: .
CDR3aa: CASSLEQGGSPLHF; CDR3nt: TGCGCCAGCAGCTTGGAACAGGGGGGTTCACCCCTCCACTTT; j_gene: TRBJ1-6; d_gene: TRBD1; v_gene: TRBV5-1; abundance: .
CDR3aa: CASSLEGHSNYGYTF; CDR3nt: TGTGCCAGCAGCTTAGAGGGACACTCCAACTATGGCTACACCTTC; j_gene: TRBJ1-2; d_gene: .; v_gene: TRBV11-2; abundance: .
CDR3aa: CASSGRGGMHNLLLNYGYTF; CDR3nt: TGTGCCAGCAGTGGAAGGGGGGGGATGCACAATCTTCTACTAAACTATGGCTACACCTTC; j_gene: TRBJ1-2; d_gene: .; v_gene: TRBV6-4; abundance: once
CDR3aa: CASSRLAGGGNTQYF; CDR3nt: TGTGCCAGCAGTCGACTAGCGGGGGGGGGTAATACGCAGTATTTT; j_gene: TRBJ2-3; d_gene: TRBD2; v_gene: TRBV6-5; abundance: .
CDR3aa: CASSLNPGVTEAFF; CDR3nt: TGTGCCAGCAGCTTGAACCCAGGGGTCACTGAAGCTTTCTTT; j_gene: TRBJ1-1; d_gene: .; v_gene: TRBV11-3; abundance: .
CDR3aa: CSVAGGSDGYTF; CDR3nt: TGCAGCGTTGCCGGGGGTTCCGATGGCTACACCTTC; j_gene: TRBJ1-2; d_gene: .; v_gene: TRBV29-1; abundance: .